The rows below give T cell receptor beta chains drawn from one sample of a study of vaccination and CD4 T cells after COVID-19. No antigen is known for these receptors. TCRdb reanalysed the PCR reads using MiXCR and keeps one entry per CDR3 protein. In the table there are under 20,000 distinct CDR3 sequences, roughly 46% of which are singletons. Sequencing input: CD4+ T cells from blood, cultured in vitro. Source of these receptors: a human donor who had recovered from COVID-19. CDR3s include the opening cysteine and the closing phenylalanine or tryptophan.

>TRBV28|TRBJ1-4
CASSSPGQGVGEKLFF
>TRBV5-4|TRBJ1-2
CASSLAGVKGYTF
>TRBV20-1|TRBJ1-2
CSARETGISDYGYTF
>TRBV20-1|TRBJ1-5
CSAWTGSDQPQHF
>TRBV24-1|TRBJ2-1
CATSDTMTGQQFF
>TRBV20-1|TRBJ2-3
CSASPGEATDTQYF
>TRBV20-1|TRBJ1-6
CSVLGPGGNSPLHF
>TRBV5-5|TRBJ2-2
CASSFSLGAGTNTGELFF
>TRBV19|TRBJ1-1
CASSTDRGRRAEAFF
>TRBV20-1|TRBJ2-1
CSAKIGALAGGGNEQFF
>TRBV19|TRBJ2-2
CASSSGTERPGELFF
>TRBV28|TRBJ2-5
CASSLSPGGETQYF
>TRBV7-9|TRBJ2-3
CASNRQGVGDTQYF
>TRBV2|TRBJ1-2
CASTRSGYTF
>TRBV28|TRBJ1-5
CACTGLLRDQPQHF
>TRBV2|TRBJ2-5
CASRRRDTGQETQYF
>TRBV7-3|TRBJ2-3
CASSHNLGSTDTQYF
>TRBV7-9|TRBJ1-3
CASSSRQRGGNTIYF
>TRBV7-8|TRBJ2-5
CASSLLRGGETQYF
>TRBV28|TRBJ1-1
CASSLWGQGANTEAFF
>TRBV12-3/TRBV12-4|TRBJ2-2
CASNRNGGQRGELFF
>TRBV12-3/TRBV12-4|TRBJ2-2
CASSWAPNPDTTGELFF
>TRBV11-3|TRBJ2-3
CASSLDVPPYRANSTDTQYF
>TRBV7-3|TRBJ2-1
CASSLYPGGSGYEQFF
>TRBV6-1|TRBJ2-7
CASSRGAQQTGYEQYF
>TRBV7-2|TRBJ2-2
CASSEQGARTGELFF
>TRBV29-1|TRBJ2-4
CSASRGTENIQYF
>TRBV7-9|TRBJ1-5
CASSLVDQPQHF
>TRBV5-1|TRBJ1-2
CASSELWGGYTF
>TRBV7-6|TRBJ2-3
CASSLVARSSTDTQYF
>TRBV30|TRBJ1-2
CAWGTTDGYTF
>TRBV5-3|TRBJ1-1
CARSLRRGVDEAFF
>TRBV6-5|TRBJ1-3
CASSYPGTGGNTIYF
>TRBV20-1|TRBJ2-2
CALFGPVNTGELFF
>TRBV19|TRBJ1-5
CASTIQFGQPQHF
>TRBV10-3|TRBJ2-7
CAISGSTGEYEQYF
>TRBV12-3/TRBV12-4|TRBJ1-5
CASRGQGPAWPQHF
>TRBV3-1|TRBJ2-7
CASSQGSSGEQYF
>TRBV20-1|TRBJ2-1
CSARTGTSGRAYNEQFF
>TRBV19|TRBJ2-2
CASSKGLTYTGELFF
>TRBV4-3|TRBJ2-6
CASSQGLASGANVLTF
>TRBV11-2|TRBJ2-3
CASSYAGDTQYF
>TRBV20-1|TRBJ2-3
CSARGYLAGDTSRTDTQYF
>TRBV6-1|TRBJ1-5
CANRGGGPGQPQHF
>TRBV20-1|TRBJ2-1
CSARIFWEENEQFF
>TRBV5-4|TRBJ1-2
CASSLPDGGGYTF
>TRBV20-1|TRBJ1-1
CSARDQGITEAFF
>TRBV19|TRBJ2-1
CASSPGQGIDEQFF
>TRBV6-1|TRBJ2-1
CASRPRGEGSYNEQFF
>TRBV27|TRBJ2-7
CASRGGSGGPGEQYF
>TRBV19|TRBJ2-5
CASSAPSSGRALETQYF
>TRBV24-1|TRBJ1-5
CATIDRPNNQPQHF
>TRBV20-1|TRBJ2-3
CSAPPRGRTDTQYF
>TRBV12-3/TRBV12-4|TRBJ2-1
CASSLPIQTSVQFF